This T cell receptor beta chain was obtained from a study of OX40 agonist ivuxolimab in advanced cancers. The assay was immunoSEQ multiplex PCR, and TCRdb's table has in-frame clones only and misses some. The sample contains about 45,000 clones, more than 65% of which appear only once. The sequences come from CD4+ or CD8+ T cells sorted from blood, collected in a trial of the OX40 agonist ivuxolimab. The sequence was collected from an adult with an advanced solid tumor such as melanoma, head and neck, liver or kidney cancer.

The DNA for the CDR3 is TGTGCCAGCAGTGAAGACGGGGGCGTGGTGCAGTTCTTC. Protein product: CASSEDGGVVQFF. The rearrangement links TRBV2 to TRBJ2-1; D may match TRBD1 or TRBD2 (6 bases each). Trimming took 1 base from V and 12 from J, leaving 13 bases between them. Germline values: CDR1 SNHLY, CDR2 FYNNEI. The CDR3 runs to 13 residues.